Below, 11 T cell receptor beta chains from the same sample are listed, as sequenced in a study of PD-1 blockade in mismatch repair-deficient tumors. The repertoire was sequenced with immunoSEQ multiplex PCR; TCRdb's copy has only in-frame clones and lacks some. The table has about 79,000 clones, 80% to 90% seen once. Sequencing was performed on peripheral blood, taken 44 weeks after starting pembrolizumab. The receptors stem from an adult with mismatch repair-deficient cancer.

This clone appeared once. The chain is built from TRBV4-3 and TRBJ2-1, with 12 bases identical to TRBD2. Germline values: CDR1 LGHNA, CDR2 YSLEER. The CDR3 sequence is 17 residues long. Trimming cost V 2 bases and J 2 bases; bases outside gene matches: 4. This CDR3 is CASSQWTSGVTYNEQFF. The CDR3 DNA reads as TGCGCCAGCAGCCAATGGACTAGCGGGGTTACCTACAATGAGCAGTTCTTC.

This clone was detected only a few times. The rearrangement links TRBV29-1 to TRBJ2-3; possible D gene TRBD2, 6 bases. Looked up from germline, CDR1 is SQVTM and CDR2 is ANQGSEA. Trimming shortened V by 8 bases and J by 0 bases, and 18 bases separated the two germline ends. This CDR3 is 15 amino acids long. Written as DNA, the CDR3 is TGCAGCACTGTTGAGTCGGCGGGGAGCACAGATACGCAGTATTTT. Translating gives CSTVESAGSTDTQYF.

The chain couples TRBV5-1 to TRBJ2-3; 10 nucleotides match TRBD2. The CDR3 is 19 residues long. CDR1 SGHRS and CDR2 YFSETQ come from the germline V gene. The trim removed 4 bases at V and 1 base at J, leaving 15 bases unmatched. The CDR3 nucleotides are TGCGCCAGCAGCGACTCCACTAGCGGGAAGGATTCGGGCACAGATACGCAGTATTTT. Amino acids: CASSDSTSGKDSGTDTQYF.

CDR3 protein: CASSSQGVETQYF. CDR3 DNA: TGTGCCAGCAGTTCACAGGGGGTCGAGACCCAGTACTTC. The gene calls are TRBV11-2 and TRBJ2-5; the match to TRBD1 covers 8 bases. This CDR3 has 13 residues. The germline gives CDR1 SGHAT, CDR2 FQNNGV. Losses at the gene ends were 6 bases for V and 5 bases for J; bases not matched to a gene: 5.

V is TRBV5-1 and J is TRBJ2-1; weak D call: TRBD2 (5 bases). CDR1 is SGHRS and CDR2 is YFSETQ in the germline V gene. The CDR3 consists of 13 residues. Trimming cost V 2 bases and J 4 bases, with 7 bases left between them. CDR3 nucleotide sequence: TGCGCCAGCAGCTTCGGGATATACAATGAGCAGTTCTTC. It encodes CASSFGIYNEQFF.

V usage is TRBV5-4 and J usage is TRBJ2-4, with D tentatively TRBD2 (6 bases). Trimming took off 4 bases at V and 1 base at J, with 12 bases between the two ends. This CDR3 spans 15 amino acids. CDR1 SGHNT and CDR2 YYREEE come from the germline V gene (reference sequence). The CDR3 reads CASSPTGGAKNIQYF. The DNA for the CDR3 is TGTGCCAGCAGCCCCACTGGAGGGGCCAAAAACATTCAGTACTTC.

J is TRBJ2-7 and V is TRBV6-1; D remains ambiguous. The germline V gene has CDR1 MNHNS and CDR2 SASEGT. The CDR3 is 15 amino acids. The germline V and J ends were trimmed by 8 bases and 4 bases, with 21 bases remaining between them. The CDR3 sequence: CASPADLGLGYEQYF. CDR3 DNA: TGTGCCAGCCCGGCCGACCTTGGTCTAGGGTACGAGCAGTACTTC.

J is TRBJ2-2 and V is TRBV14; tentative D call: TRBD2 (5 bases). Trimming took off 2 bases at V and 5 bases at J, with 18 bases between the two ends. CDR1 is SGHDN and CDR2 is FVKESK in the germline V gene. This CDR3 comprises 17 residues. The CDR3 coding sequence is TGTGCCAGCAGCCAAATGGACTCCCCGCGTCGGACCGGGGAGCTGTTTTTT. Its protein product is CASSQMDSPRRTGELFF.

V usage is TRBV10-3 and J usage is TRBJ1-2; no firm D call. The CDR3 covers 14 residues. Germline CDR1 ENHRY, CDR2 SYGVKD. The V end was cut by 0 bases, the J end by 6 bases, with 11 bases between. CDR3 amino acids: CAISESAGLDGYTF. The DNA for the CDR3 is TGTGCCATCAGTGAGTCGGCCGGCTTGGATGGCTACACCTTC.

The chain couples TRBV28 to TRBJ2-1; unclear D gene. With 4 bases removed from V and 5 bases from J, the gap between germline ends came to 12 bases. CDR3 size: 14 residues. The germline V gene encodes CDR1 MDHEN and CDR2 SYDVKM. Here the CDR3 reads CASSSSNADNEQFF. CDR3 nucleotides: TGTGCCAGCAGTTCTTCCAATGCGGACAATGAGCAGTTCTTC. The entire variable domain, with the rest obtained from reference TRBV28 and TRBJ2-1, is as follows: DVKVTQSSRYLVKRTGEKVFLECVQDMDHENMFWYRQDPGLGLRLIYFSYDVKMKEKGDIPEGYSVSREKKERFSLILESASTNQTSMYLCASSSSNADNEQFFGPGTRLTVL.

This clone has more than one count but fewer than ten. The V call is TRBV28, the J call TRBJ1-2; D is perhaps TRBD1 (5 bases). Germline CDR1 MDHEN, CDR2 SYDVKM. The CDR3 has 12 residues. Trimming cost V 6 bases and J 4 bases, with 9 bases left between them. CDR3 bases: TGTGCCAGCAGGGGACCGAGCTATGGCTACACCTTC. It encodes CASRGPSYGYTF.